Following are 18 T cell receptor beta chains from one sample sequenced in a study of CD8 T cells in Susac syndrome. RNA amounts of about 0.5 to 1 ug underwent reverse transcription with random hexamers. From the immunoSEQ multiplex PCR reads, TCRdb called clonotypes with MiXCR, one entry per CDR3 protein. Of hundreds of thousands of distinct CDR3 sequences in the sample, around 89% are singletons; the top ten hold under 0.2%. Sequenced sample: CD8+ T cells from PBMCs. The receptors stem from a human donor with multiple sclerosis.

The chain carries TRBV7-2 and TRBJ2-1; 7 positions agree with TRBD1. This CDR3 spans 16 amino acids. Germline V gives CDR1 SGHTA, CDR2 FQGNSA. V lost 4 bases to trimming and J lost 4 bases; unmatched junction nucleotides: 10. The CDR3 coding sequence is TGTGCCAGCAGCTCCAACTATGGACAGGATTACAATGAGCAGTTCTTC. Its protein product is CASSSNYGQDYNEQFF.

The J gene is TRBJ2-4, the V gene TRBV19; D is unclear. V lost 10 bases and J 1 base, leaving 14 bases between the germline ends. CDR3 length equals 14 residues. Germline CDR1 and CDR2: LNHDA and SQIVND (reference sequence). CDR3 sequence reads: CATNSGVAKNIQYF. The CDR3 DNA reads TGTGCCACCAACAGTGGGGTTGCCAAAAACATTCAGTACTTC.

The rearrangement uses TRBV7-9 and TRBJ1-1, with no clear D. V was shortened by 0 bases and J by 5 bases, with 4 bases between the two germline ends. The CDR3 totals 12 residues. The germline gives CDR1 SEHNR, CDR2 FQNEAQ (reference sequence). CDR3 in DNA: TGTGCCAGCAGCTTAGCAGGTACTGAAGCTTTCTTT. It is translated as CASSLAGTEAFF.

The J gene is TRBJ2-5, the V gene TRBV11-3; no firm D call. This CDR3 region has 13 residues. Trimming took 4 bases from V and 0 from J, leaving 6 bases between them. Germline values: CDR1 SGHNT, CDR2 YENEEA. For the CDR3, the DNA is TGTGCCAGCAGCTCCGAGAACCAAGAGACCCAGTACTTC. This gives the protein CASSSENQETQYF.

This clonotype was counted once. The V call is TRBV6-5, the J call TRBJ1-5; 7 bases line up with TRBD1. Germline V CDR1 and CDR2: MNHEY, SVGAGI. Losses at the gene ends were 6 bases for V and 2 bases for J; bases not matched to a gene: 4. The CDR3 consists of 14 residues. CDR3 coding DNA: TGTGCCAGCAGAGGACAGGAGGGCAATCAGCCCCAGCATTTT. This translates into CASRGQEGNQPQHF.

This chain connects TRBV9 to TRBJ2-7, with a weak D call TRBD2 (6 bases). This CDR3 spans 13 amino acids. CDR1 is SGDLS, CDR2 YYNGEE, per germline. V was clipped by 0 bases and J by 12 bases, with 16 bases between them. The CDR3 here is CASSVGEAGLRYF. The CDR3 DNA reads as TGTGCCAGCAGCGTAGGGGAGGCCGGCCTGCGGTACTTC.

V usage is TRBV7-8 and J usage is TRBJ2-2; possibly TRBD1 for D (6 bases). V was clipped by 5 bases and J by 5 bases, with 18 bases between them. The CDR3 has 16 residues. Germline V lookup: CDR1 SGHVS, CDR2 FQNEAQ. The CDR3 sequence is CASSPSQGGWTGELFF. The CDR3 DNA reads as TGTGCCAGCAGCCCCTCACAGGGCGGGTGGACCGGGGAGCTGTTTTTT.

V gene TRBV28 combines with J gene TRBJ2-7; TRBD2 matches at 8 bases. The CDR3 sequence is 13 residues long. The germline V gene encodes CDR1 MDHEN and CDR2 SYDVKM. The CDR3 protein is CSTSVQKGYEQYF. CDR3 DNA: TGTTCGACTAGCGTCCAGAAGGGCTACGAGCAGTACTTC. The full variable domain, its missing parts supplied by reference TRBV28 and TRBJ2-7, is DVKVTQSSRYLVKRTGEKVFLECVQDMDHENMFWYRQDPGLGLRLIYFSYDVKMKEKGDIPEGYSVSREKKERFSLILESASTNQTSMYLCSTSVQKGYEQYFGPGTRLTVT.

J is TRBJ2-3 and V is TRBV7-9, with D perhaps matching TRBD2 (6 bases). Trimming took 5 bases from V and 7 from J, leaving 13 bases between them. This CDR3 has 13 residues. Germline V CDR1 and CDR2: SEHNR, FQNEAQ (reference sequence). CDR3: CASSAAGPNTQYF. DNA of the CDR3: TGTGCCAGCAGCGCCGCGGGACCCAATACGCAGTATTTT.

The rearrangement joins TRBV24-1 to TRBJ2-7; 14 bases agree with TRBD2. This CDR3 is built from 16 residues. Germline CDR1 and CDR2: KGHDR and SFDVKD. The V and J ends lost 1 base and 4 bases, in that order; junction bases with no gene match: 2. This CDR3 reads CATSDFGTSGRYEQYF. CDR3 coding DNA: TGTGCCACCAGTGATTTCGGGACTAGCGGGAGATACGAGCAGTACTTC.

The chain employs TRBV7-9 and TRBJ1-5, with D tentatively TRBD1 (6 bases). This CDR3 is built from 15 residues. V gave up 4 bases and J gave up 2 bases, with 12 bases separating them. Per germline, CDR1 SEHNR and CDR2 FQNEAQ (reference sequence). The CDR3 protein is CASSSTRQGNQPQHF. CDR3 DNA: TGTGCCAGCAGCTCGACCAGACAGGGCAATCAGCCCCAGCATTTT.

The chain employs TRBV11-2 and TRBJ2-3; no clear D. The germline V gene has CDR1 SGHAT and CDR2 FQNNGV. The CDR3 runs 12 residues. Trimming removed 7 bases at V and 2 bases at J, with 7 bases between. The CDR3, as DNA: TGTGCCAGCACGCTACTCACAGATACGCAGTATTTT. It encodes CASTLLTDTQYF.

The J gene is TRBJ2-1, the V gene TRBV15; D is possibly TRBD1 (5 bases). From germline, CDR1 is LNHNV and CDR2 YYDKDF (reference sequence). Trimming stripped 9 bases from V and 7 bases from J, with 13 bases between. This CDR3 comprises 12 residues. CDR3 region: CATEGRGNEQFF. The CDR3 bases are TGTGCCACTGAAGGAAGGGGTAATGAGCAGTTCTTC.

For the CDR3, the DNA is TGTGCCAGCAGCCCGGGGGTAGCGGGAGAGGGCACAGATACGCAGTATTTT. Translated: CASSPGVAGEGTDTQYF. The chain has TRBV7-2 and TRBJ2-3, with 9 bases lining up with TRBD2. V was clipped by 5 bases and J by 1 base; unmatched bases: 10. Germline CDR1 SGHTA, CDR2 FQGNSA. This CDR3 has 17 residues.

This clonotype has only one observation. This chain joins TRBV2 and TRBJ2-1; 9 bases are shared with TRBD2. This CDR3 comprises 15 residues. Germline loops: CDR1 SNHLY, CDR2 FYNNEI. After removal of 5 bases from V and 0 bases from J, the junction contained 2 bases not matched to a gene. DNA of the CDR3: TGTGCCAGCAGTTCGACTAGCGGCTCCTACAATGAGCAGTTCTTC. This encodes CASSSTSGSYNEQFF.

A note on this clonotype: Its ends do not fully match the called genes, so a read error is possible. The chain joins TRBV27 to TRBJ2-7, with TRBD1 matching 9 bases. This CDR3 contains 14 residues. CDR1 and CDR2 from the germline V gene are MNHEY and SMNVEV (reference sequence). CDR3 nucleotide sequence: TGTGCCGGCAGGGGACAGGGAGATCCCTACGAGCAGTACTTC. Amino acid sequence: CAGRGQGDPYEQYF.

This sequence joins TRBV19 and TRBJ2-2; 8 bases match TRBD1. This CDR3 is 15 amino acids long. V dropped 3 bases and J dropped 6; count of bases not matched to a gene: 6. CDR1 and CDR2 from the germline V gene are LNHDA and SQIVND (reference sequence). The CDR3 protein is CASSMIQGAPGELFF. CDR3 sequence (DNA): TGTGCCAGTAGTATGATCCAGGGGGCGCCCGGGGAGCTGTTTTTT.

The CDR3: CASRGVPVGQPQHF. The CDR3 DNA reads TGTGCCAGCAGGGGGGTCCCGGTGGGTCAGCCCCAGCATTTT. The genes are TRBV28 and TRBJ1-5; the D gene is possibly TRBD1 (5 bases). Germline loops: CDR1 MDHEN, CDR2 SYDVKM. This CDR3 is 14 amino acids long. Trimming left V 6 bases short and J 6 bases short, with 15 bases between.